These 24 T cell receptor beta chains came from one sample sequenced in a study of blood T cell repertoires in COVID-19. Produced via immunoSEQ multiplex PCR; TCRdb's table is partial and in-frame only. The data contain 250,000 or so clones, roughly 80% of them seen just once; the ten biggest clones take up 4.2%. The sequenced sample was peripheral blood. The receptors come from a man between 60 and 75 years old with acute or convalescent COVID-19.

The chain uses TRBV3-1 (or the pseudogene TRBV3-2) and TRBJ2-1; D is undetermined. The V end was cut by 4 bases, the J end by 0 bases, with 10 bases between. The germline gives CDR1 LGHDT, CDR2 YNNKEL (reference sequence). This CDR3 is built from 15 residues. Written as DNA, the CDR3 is TGTGCCAGCAGCCGCGGCCATAGCTCCTACAATGAGCAGTTCTTC. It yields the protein CASSRGHSSYNEQFF.

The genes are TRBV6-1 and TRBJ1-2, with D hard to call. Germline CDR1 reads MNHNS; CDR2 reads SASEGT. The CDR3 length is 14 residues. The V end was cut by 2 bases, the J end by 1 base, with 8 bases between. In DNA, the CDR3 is TGTGCCAGCAGTGAATATTACGGTAACTATGGCTACACCTTC. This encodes CASSEYYGNYGYTF.

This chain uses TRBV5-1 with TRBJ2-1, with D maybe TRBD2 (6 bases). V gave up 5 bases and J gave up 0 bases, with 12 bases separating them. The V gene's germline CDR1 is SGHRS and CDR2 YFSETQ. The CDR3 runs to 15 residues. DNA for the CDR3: TGCGCCAGCAGATTTGACGGGAGCTCCTACAATGAGCAGTTCTTC. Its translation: CASRFDGSSYNEQFF.

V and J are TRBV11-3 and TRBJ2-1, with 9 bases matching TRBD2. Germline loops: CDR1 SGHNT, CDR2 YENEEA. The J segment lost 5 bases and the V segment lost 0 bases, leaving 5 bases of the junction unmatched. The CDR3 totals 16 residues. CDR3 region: CASSLDLTSGNNEQFF. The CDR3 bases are TGTGCCAGCAGCTTAGATTTGACTAGCGGAAACAATGAGCAGTTCTTC.

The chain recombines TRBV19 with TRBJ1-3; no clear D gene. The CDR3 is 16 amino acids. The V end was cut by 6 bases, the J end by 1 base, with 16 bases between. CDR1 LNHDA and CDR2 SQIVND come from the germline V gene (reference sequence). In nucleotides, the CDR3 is TGTGCCAGTAGACCCCCGGGGAGAGCGTCTGGAAACACCATATATTTT. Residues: CASRPPGRASGNTIYF.

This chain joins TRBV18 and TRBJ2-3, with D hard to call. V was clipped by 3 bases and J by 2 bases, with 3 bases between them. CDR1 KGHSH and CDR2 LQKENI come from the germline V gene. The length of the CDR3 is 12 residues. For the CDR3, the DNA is TGTGCCAGCTCACCCTTCACAGATACGCAGTATTTT. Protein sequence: CASSPFTDTQYF.

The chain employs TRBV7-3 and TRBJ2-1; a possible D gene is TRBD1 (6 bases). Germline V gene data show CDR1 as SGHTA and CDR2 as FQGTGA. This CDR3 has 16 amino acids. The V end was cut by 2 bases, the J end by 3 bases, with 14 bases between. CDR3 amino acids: CASSLQAGTSYNEQFF. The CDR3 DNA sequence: TGTGCCAGCAGCTTACAGGCAGGGACAAGCTACAATGAGCAGTTCTTC.

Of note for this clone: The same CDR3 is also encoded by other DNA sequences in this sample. CDR3 in DNA: TGTGCCAGCAGTTATGGACAGGGCCCCTACAATGAGCAGTTCTTC. Its protein product is CASSYGQGPYNEQFF. The rearrangement uses TRBV6-5 and TRBJ2-1; 8 nucleotides agree with TRBD1. The ends lost 3 bases at V and 2 bases at J; junction bases unmatched: 3. CDR1 is MNHEY, CDR2 SVGAGI, per germline. The CDR3 is 15 residues long.

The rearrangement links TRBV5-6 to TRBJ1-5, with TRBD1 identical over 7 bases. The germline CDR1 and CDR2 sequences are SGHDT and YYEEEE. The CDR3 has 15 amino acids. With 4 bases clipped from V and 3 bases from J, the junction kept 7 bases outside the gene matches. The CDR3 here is CASSALGQPNQPQHF. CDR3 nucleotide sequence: TGTGCCAGCAGCGCCCTGGGACAGCCCAATCAGCCCCAGCATTTT.

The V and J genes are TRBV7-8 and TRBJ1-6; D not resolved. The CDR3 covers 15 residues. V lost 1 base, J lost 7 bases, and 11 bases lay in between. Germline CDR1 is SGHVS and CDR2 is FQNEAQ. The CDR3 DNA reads TGTGCCAGCAGCTTAGGGCAGGCCATGAATTCACCCCTCCACTTT. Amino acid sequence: CASSLGQAMNSPLHF.

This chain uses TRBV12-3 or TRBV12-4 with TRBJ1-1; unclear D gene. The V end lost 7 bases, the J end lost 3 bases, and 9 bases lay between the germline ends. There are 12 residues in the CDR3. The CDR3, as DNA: TGTGCCAGCACGGGTCAGTACACTGAAGCTTTCTTT. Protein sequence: CASTGQYTEAFF.

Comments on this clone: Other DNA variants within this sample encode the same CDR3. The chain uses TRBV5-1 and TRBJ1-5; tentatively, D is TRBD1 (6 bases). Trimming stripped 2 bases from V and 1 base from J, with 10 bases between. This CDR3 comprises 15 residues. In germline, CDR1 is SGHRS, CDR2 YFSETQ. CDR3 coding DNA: TGCGCCAGCAGCTTACAGGGCTCAAGCAATCAGCCCCAGCATTTT. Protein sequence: CASSLQGSSNQPQHF.

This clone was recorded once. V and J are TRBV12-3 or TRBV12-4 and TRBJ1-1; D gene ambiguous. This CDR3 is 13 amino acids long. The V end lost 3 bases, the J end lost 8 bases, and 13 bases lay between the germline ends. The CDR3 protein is CASSFYSQQEAFF. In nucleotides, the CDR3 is TGTGCCAGCAGTTTTTACAGCCAGCAGGAAGCTTTCTTT.

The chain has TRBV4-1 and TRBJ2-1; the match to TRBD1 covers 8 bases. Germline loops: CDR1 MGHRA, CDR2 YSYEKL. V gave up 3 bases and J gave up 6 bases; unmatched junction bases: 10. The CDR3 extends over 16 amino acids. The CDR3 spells CASSQEDRGLGNEQFF. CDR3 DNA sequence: TGCGCCAGCAGCCAGGAAGACAGGGGATTGGGCAATGAGCAGTTCTTC.

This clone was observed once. In nucleotides, the CDR3 is TGTGCCAGTAGTGTAGGGGGCCGTTATGGCTACACCTTC. Amino acid sequence: CASSVGGRYGYTF. This chain links TRBV19 with TRBJ1-2; 7 bases are a match to TRBD1. The junction had 5 bases not matched to a gene; V was cut back by 5 bases and J by 5 bases. The germline V gene has CDR1 LNHDA and CDR2 SQIVND (reference sequence). The CDR3 runs 13 residues. The complete variable domain, with remaining parts taken from reference TRBV19 and TRBJ1-2, reads DGGITQSPKYLFRKEGQNVTLSCEQNLNHDAMYWYRQDPGQGLRLIYYSQIVNDFQKGDIAEGYSVSREKKESFPLTVTSAQKNPTAFYLCASSVGGRYGYTFGSGTRLTVV.

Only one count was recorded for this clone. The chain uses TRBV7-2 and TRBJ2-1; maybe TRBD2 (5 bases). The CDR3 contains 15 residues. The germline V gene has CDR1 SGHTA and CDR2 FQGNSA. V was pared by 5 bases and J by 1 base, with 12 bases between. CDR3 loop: CASSIHRTSYNEQFF. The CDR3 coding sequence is TGTGCCAGCAGCATCCATAGGACTTCCTACAATGAGCAGTTCTTC.

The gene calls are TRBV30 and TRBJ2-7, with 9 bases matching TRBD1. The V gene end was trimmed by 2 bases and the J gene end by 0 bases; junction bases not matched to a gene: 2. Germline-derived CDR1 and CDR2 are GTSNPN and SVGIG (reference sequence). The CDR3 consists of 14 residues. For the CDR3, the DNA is TGTGCCTGGAGTACAGGGGGCAGCTCCTACGAGCAGTACTTC. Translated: CAWSTGGSSYEQYF.

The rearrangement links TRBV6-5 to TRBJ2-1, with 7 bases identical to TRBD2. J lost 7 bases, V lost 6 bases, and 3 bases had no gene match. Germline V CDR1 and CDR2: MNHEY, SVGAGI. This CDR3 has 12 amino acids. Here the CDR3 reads CASRHGGNEQFF. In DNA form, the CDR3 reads TGTGCCAGCAGACACGGGGGGAATGAGCAGTTCTTC.

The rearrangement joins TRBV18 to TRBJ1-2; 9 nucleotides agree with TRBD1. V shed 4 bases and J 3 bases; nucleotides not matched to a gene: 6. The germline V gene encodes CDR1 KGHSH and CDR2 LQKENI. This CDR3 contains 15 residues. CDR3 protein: CASSHRDRVDYGYTF. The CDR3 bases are TGTGCCAGCTCACACCGGGACAGGGTTGACTATGGCTACACCTTC.

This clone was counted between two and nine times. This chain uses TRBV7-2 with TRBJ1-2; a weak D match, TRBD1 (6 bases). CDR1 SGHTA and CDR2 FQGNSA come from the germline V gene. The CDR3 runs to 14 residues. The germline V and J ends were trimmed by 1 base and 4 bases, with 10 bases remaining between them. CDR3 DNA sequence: TGTGCCAGCAGCTTAGGGGGGCCGGTCTATGGCTACACCTTC. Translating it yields CASSLGGPVYGYTF.

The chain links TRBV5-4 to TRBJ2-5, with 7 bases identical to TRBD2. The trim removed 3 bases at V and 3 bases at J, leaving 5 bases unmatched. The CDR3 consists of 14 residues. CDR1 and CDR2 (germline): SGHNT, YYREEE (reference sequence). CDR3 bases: TGTGCCAGCAGCTCCGGACTAGGAAAAGAGACCCAGTACTTC. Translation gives CASSSGLGKETQYF. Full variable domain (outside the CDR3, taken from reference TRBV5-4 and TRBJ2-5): ETGVTQSPTHLIKTRGQQVTLRCSSQSGHNTVSWYQQALGQGPQFIFQYYREEENGRGNFPPRFSGLQFPNYSSELNVNALELDDSALYLCASSSGLGKETQYFGPGTRLLVL.

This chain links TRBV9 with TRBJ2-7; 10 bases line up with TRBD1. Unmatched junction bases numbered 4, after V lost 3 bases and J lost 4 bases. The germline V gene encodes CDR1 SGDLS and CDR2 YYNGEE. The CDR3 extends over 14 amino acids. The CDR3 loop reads CASSAGQGQYEQYF. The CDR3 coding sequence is TGTGCCAGCAGCGCGGGACAGGGGCAGTACGAGCAGTACTTC.

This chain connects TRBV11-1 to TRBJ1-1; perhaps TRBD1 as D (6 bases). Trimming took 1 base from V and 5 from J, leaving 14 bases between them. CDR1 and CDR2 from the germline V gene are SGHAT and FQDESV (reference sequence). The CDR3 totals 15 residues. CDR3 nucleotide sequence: TGTGCCAGCAGCTTAGGACAGGTTTTGAGAACTGAAGCTTTCTTT. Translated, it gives CASSLGQVLRTEAFF.

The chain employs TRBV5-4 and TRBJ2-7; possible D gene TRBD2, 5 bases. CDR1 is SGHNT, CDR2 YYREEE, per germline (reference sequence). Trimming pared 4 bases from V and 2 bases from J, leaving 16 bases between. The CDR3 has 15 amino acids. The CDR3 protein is CASSPQLGGAYEQYF. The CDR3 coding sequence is TGTGCCAGCAGCCCCCAGCTAGGAGGTGCCTACGAGCAGTACTTC.